One sample yielded the 15 T cell receptor beta chains listed below, sequenced in a study of Tregs in tolerant kidney transplant recipients. Profiling relied on immunoSEQ multiplex PCR, and the TCRdb table lists in-frame clones only, not all of them. The data show some 16,000 clones, with approximately 90% seen just once and roughly 13% held by the top ten. Sequenced material: CD8+ T cells from blood. The receptor source for this set is a human donor in good health.

The chain has TRBV5-6 and TRBJ2-2; D is perhaps TRBD1 or TRBD2 (5 bases each). Germline V CDR1 and CDR2: SGHDT, YYEEEE. Trimming cost V 4 bases and J 8 bases, with 15 bases left between them. The CDR3 has 14 amino acids. CDR3 protein: CASSTGTLRGELFF. DNA of the CDR3: TGTGCCAGCAGCACCGGGACCTTGCGGGGGGAGCTGTTTTTT.

The J gene is TRBJ2-1, the V gene TRBV6-5; D is perhaps TRBD2 (7 bases). V was clipped by 5 bases and J by 4 bases, with 15 bases between them. Germline values: CDR1 MNHEY, CDR2 SVGAGI. The length of the CDR3 is 15 residues. The CDR3 coding sequence is TGTGCCAGCAGTCTGCGGGGGCGAAGGTACAATGAGCAGTTCTTC. It codes for CASSLRGRRYNEQFF.

This rearrangement joins TRBV7-6 to TRBJ1-1; D may be TRBD1 (6 bases). Per germline, CDR1 SGHVS and CDR2 FNYEAQ. V dropped 5 bases and J dropped 0 bases, with 19 bases sitting between them. The CDR3 loop spans 17 amino acids. The CDR3 DNA reads TGTGCCAGCAGCCCTAAAGACAGGAACTACCTGAACACTGAAGCTTTCTTT. Translation: CASSPKDRNYLNTEAFF.

Only one count was recorded for this clone. The chain employs TRBV4-3 and TRBJ1-2; D gene uncertain. CDR1 and CDR2 from the germline V gene are LGHNA and YSLEER. This CDR3 region has 14 residues. Trimming pared 0 bases from V and 2 bases from J, leaving 7 bases between. The CDR3 coding sequence is TGCGCCAGCAGCCAAGACAGGACCAACTATGGCTACACCTTC. Its translation: CASSQDRTNYGYTF.

The rearrangement joins TRBV5-1 to TRBJ2-1; 10 nucleotides agree with TRBD2. The germline CDR1 and CDR2 sequences are SGHRS and YFSETQ. This CDR3 contains 15 residues. The V and J ends lost 2 bases and 4 bases, in that order; junction bases with no gene match: 3. The CDR3 DNA sequence: TGCGCCAGCAGCTTAGCGGGGGGGCATTACAATGAGCAGTTCTTC. Translation: CASSLAGGHYNEQFF.

J is TRBJ1-3 and V is TRBV13; perhaps TRBD1 as D (5 bases). Trimming took 2 bases from V and 4 from J, leaving 9 bases between them. Germline CDR1 reads PRHDT; CDR2 reads FYEKMQ (reference sequence). There are 14 residues in the CDR3. CDR3 sequence reads: CASSLSGRGNTIYF. The CDR3 DNA sequence: TGTGCCAGCAGCTTATCAGGGAGAGGAAACACCATATATTTT.

The rearrangement joins TRBV29-1 to TRBJ2-3; a weak D match, TRBD2 (5 bases). V dropped 3 bases and J dropped 7 bases, with 23 bases sitting between them. This CDR3 is 16 amino acids long. CDR1 SQVTM and CDR2 ANQGSEA come from the germline V gene. The CDR3 nucleotides read TGCAGCGTTGATGTGGGAGTGGGGTTACTCGGGTATACGCAGTATTTT. The encoded protein is CSVDVGVGLLGYTQYF.

This clone appeared a few times. The V gene is TRBV6-6, the J gene TRBJ1-4, with D maybe TRBD1 (5 bases). V was shortened by 11 bases and J by 7 bases, with 8 bases between the two germline ends. This CDR3 contains 10 residues. Germline CDR1 is MNHNY and CDR2 is SVGAGI (reference sequence). This chain's CDR3 is CAGGGEKLFF. The DNA of the CDR3 is TGTGCCGGCGGGGGTGAAAAACTGTTTTTT.

The chain is built from TRBV15 and TRBJ2-7; D remains ambiguous. V was pared by 1 base and J by 4 bases, with 14 bases between. The CDR3 is made up of 15 amino acids. Germline V gene sequence: CDR1 LNHNV, CDR2 YYDKDF (reference sequence). The CDR3 region has the DNA TGTGCCACCAGCAGAGGTCTCCTACAGAGGTACGAGCAGTACTTC. This encodes CATSRGLLQRYEQYF.

V gene TRBV2 combines with J gene TRBJ2-7; tentative D call: TRBD2 (7 bases). Germline lookup yields CDR1 SNHLY and CDR2 FYNNEI. CDR3 length equals 13 residues. The CDR3: CAGGGGSSYEQYF. As DNA, the CDR3 is TGTGCAGGGGGGGGAGGGAGCTCCTACGAGCAGTACTTC.

The chain combines TRBV5-4 with TRBJ2-5; D uncertain. CDR1 SGHNT and CDR2 YYREEE come from the germline V gene (reference sequence). The V end lost 2 bases, the J end lost 4 bases, and 21 bases lay between the germline ends. This CDR3 contains 17 residues. The CDR3 loop is CASSFQRPQFSGETQYF. The CDR3 DNA reads TGTGCCAGCAGCTTTCAGCGCCCCCAGTTCTCTGGAGAGACCCAGTACTTC.

V gene TRBV11-2 combines with J gene TRBJ2-2; no firm D call. This CDR3 has 16 residues. The V and J ends lost 0 bases and 5 bases respectively, with 13 bases between them. The germline CDR1 and CDR2 sequences are SGHAT and FQNNGV. The CDR3 protein is CASSLESPGRTGELFF. In DNA, the CDR3 is TGTGCCAGCAGCTTAGAGTCTCCAGGCAGAACCGGGGAGCTGTTTTTT.

CDR3 sequence (DNA): TGTGCCTGGAGTGGGGGACAGGGGACCTACGAGCAGTACTTC. It encodes CAWSGGQGTYEQYF. The chain carries TRBV30 and TRBJ2-7; 10 bases are shared with TRBD1. In germline, CDR1 is GTSNPN, CDR2 SVGIG (reference sequence). This CDR3 has 14 residues. V lost 1 base and J lost 2; bases outside the gene matches: 2.

The chain couples TRBV6-5 to TRBJ1-5; TRBD1 matches at 10 bases. Germline V CDR1 and CDR2: MNHEY, SVGAGI. The CDR3 contains 15 residues. V dropped 6 bases and J dropped 10; count of bases not matched to a gene: 12. The CDR3: CASRGTGTGDIPQHF. The CDR3 coding sequence is TGTGCCAGCAGAGGTACCGGGACAGGGGATATCCCCCAGCATTTT.

The chain links TRBV5-1 to TRBJ1-3; no firm D call. The CDR3 runs 15 residues. Trimming left V 2 bases short and J 0 bases short, with 9 bases between. Germline lookup yields CDR1 SGHRS and CDR2 YFSETQ. The CDR3 DNA follows: TGCGCCAGCAGCTTAGTATTGGGCTCTGGAAACACCATATATTTT. It is translated as CASSLVLGSGNTIYF.